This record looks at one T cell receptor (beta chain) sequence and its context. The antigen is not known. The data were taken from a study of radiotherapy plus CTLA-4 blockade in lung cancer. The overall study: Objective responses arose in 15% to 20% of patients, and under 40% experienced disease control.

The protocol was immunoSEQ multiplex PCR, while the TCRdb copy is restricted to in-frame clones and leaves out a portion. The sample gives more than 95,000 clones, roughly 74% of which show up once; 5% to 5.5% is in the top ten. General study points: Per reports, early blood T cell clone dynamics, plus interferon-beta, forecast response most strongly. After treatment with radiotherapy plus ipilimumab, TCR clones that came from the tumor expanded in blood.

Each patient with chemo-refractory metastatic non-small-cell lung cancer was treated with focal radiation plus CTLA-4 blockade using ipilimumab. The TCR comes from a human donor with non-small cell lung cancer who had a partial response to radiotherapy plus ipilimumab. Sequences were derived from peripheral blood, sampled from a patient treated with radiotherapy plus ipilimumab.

CDR3 nucleotide sequence: TGTGCCAGCAGTTCCCCAACTCGGTCAGCGGGCGCTTTCTTT. This sequence encodes CASSSPTRSAGAFF. V gene TRBV28 combines with J gene TRBJ1-1, with D unresolved. Germline loops: CDR1 MDHEN, CDR2 SYDVKM. This CDR3 region has 14 residues. V lost 4 bases and J lost 11, with 20 bases in between. The full variable domain, in which reference TRBV28 and TRBJ1-1 provide the parts outside the CDR3, is DVKVTQSSRYLVKRTGEKVFLECVQDMDHENMFWYRQDPGLGLRLIYFSYDVKMKEKGDIPEGYSVSREKKERFSLILESASTNQTSMYLCASSSPTRSAGAFFGQGTRLTVV.